This T cell receptor (beta chain) appears in the sequencing data of a study of T-cell reconstitution after alpha-beta-depleted transplantation in children (TCRdb year 2016). General notes on the study: Using TCR repertoire profiling, the study followed T-cell immune reconstitution in a quantitative way in children after TCRalphabeta/CD19-depleted allogeneic hematopoietic cell transplantation. The investigation overall reported the following: In some patients, high TCRbeta diversity at day 60 was attributed to recipient T cells and intrathymic progenitors that had survived conditioning. Over the following months the frequencies of hyperexpanded clones went down, and after one year T-cell counts and TCRbeta diversity were mostly credited to newly produced T cells. The apparently early alphabetaT-cell count recovery about two months after transplant was reportedly dependent on only several hundred rapidly expanded clones derived from non-depleted graft cells.

In light of the paper, this sample's treatment or condition label describes: allogeneic hematopoietic cell transplantation with graft depleted of TCRalphabeta T cells and CD19 B cells. The children who served as transplant recipients had been given grafts of TCRalphabeta/CD19-depleted allogeneic hematopoietic cells. To prepare the library, PCR was applied. The sequencing machine was an Illumina HiSeq 2500. TCR libraries were prepared with molecular barcoding, using unique molecular identifiers to normalize TCRbeta repertoire quantification. TCRdb's own reprocessing of the public reads used fastp at Q25 and MiXCR and kept productive beta chains. Rows are combined by CDR3 protein, so each entry shows the most common genes and DNA. Recorded for this sample are some 78,000 distinct CDR3 sequences; 12% to 15% of them occurred a single time. The ten largest clones take up 25% to 35% of the sample. This clonotype came up many times. Its antigen is not yet known. No much larger clonotype is one base removed from it; base qualities were not supplied.

The TCR sequence derives from a male patient aged 2-9 years who had a stem cell transplant for acute lymphoblastic leukemia, so the T cells may come from the graft donor. Here the sequenced sample was PBMCs, mostly from graft donor cells, taken 180 days after TCRalphabeta/CD19-depleted stem cell transplant.

The nucleotides read TGTGCCAGCAGCCCAGGGACCAAAGAGACCCAGTACTTC. This is translated as CASSPGTKETQYF. The receptor chain draws on TRBV5-4 and TRBJ2-5; the D call is possibly TRBD1 or TRBD2, each sharing 5 bases. CDR1 and CDR2 are read off the germline V gene (reference sequence) as SGHNT and YYREEE. The junction shows trimming of 4 bases on V and 3 bases on J, plus 10 bases between the germline ends. The CDR3 runs 13 residues from the cysteine to the phenylalanine. CDR3 DNA is the only sequence kept; it has 39 bases, read in frame from the first base.